This TCR beta chain appears in the sequencing data of a study of cytomegalovirus exposure and HLA in healthy donors. Study-wide results and limits: In a later analysis, donors in an Asian-associated ancestry cluster reportedly had fewer N-insertions in productive TCRs than the cohort mean. Analysis was carried out at a later point, and it linked a missense DCLRE1C variant to TCR beta V- and J-gene trimming. In a later analysis, roughly 17,000 TCR beta sequences were associated with HLA alleles at 0.05 false discovery rate.

This clone was seen once. What it binds is not known. PCR used 60 Vbeta primers and 13 Jbeta primers. The data were produced by immunoSEQ multiplex PCR, yet TCRdb's version contains in-frame clones alone and is incomplete. The sample lists just over 85,000 clones, about 74% occurring once. This CDR3 spans 17 amino acids. The J segment lost 6 bases and the V segment lost 2 bases, leaving 14 bases of the junction unmatched. CDR1 is MGHRA and CDR2 is YSYEKL in the germline V gene. Material: PBMCs. This TCR derives from a middle-aged man in good health and CMV-seronegative. The V call is TRBV4-1, the J call TRBJ2-3, with 7 bases aligning to TRBD2. The CDR3 DNA sequence: TGCGCCAGCAGCCAACGACTAGCCTCTCTGGTAGTGGATACGCAGTATTTT. It is translated as CASSQRLASLVVDTQYF.